This T cell receptor (beta chain) was sequenced for a study of STAT5B mutations in CD4+ large granular lymphocyte leukemia. V lost 6 bases to trimming and J lost 0 bases, with 11 bases between them. Per germline, CDR1 LNHDA and CDR2 SQIVND (reference sequence). The CDR3 is 14 amino acids. The protocol was immunoSEQ multiplex PCR, while the TCRdb copy is restricted to in-frame clones and leaves out a portion. The data contain over 30,000 clones, approximately 82% of them singletons. The rearrangement uses TRBV19 and TRBJ1-1; D may be TRBD1 (6 bases). Sequenced sample: CD4+ T cells from blood buffy coats. The TCR was taken from a human donor in good health. In DNA form, the CDR3 reads TGTGCCAGTAGAGACACAGGGATGAACACTGAAGCTTTCTTT. Protein sequence: CASRDTGMNTEAFF.